This is a list of T cell receptor beta chains from one sample in a study of T cells in Graves' hyperthyroidism and ophthalmopathy. TCRdb reprocessed the multiplex PCR reads via MiXCR and lists one record per CDR3 protein. Of about 500,000 distinct CDR3 sequences detected, approximately 17% appear once; the ten largest clones hold under 20%. The specimen sequenced was blood. The receptors here all came from a woman younger than 35 with Graves' ophthalmopathy. The CDR3 runs from the conserved cysteine through the conserved F or W. Each record gives: V gene, J gene, clone size, D gene, CDR3 DNA, CDR3 protein. The D gene is left open where the match is weak. Not every row has a clone size; where given, it reads once, few, many or a size class.

TRBV7-6,TRBJ2-7,NA,NA,TGTGCCAGCAGCTTGGGGGAGGAACAGTACTTC,CASSLGEEQYF
TRBV20-1,TRBJ1-2,few,TRBD1,TGCAGTGCTAGAGGGCAGGGGGCTGACTATGGCTACACCTTC,CSARGQGADYGYTF
TRBV4-2,TRBJ2-1,few,TRBD2,TGTGCCAGCAGCCAAGAACTAGCGGGAGTCTACAATGAGCAGTTCTTC,CASSQELAGVYNEQFF
TRBV27,TRBJ1-5,many,NA,TGTGCCAGCAGCTCCTCTAGGGACCGTAATCAGCCCCAGCATTTT,CASSSSRDRNQPQHF
TRBV13,TRBJ1-1,NA,TRBD1,TGTGCCAGCAGCGAGACGGGAAGGACAGGTATTGAAGCTTTCTTT,CASSETGRTGIEAFF
TRBV30,TRBJ1-3,few,NA,TGTGCCTGGGACACCGAAAGGGGAAACACCATATATTTT,CAWDTERGNTIYF
TRBV5-6,TRBJ2-1,many,NA,TGTGCCAGCAGCTTTAGGGGATGGAACAATGAGCAGTTCTTC,CASSFRGWNNEQFF
TRBV7-9,TRBJ1-1,NA,NA,TGTGCCAGCAGCTTAAAGGACGAATACACTGAAGCTTTCTTT,CASSLKDEYTEAFF
TRBV9,TRBJ2-1,NA,TRBD1,TGTGCCAGCAGCGCCGATTTCAGGGGGGAGCAGTTCTTC,CASSADFRGEQFF
TRBV3-1,TRBJ1-2,many,NA,TGTGCCAGCAGCCAAGATTTACGACCCGCCTATGGCTACACCTTC,CASSQDLRPAYGYTF
TRBV24-1,TRBJ2-5,many,NA,TGTGCCACCAGTACCCCCCCCAACGGGACCCAGTACTTC,CATSTPPNGTQYF
TRBV28,TRBJ2-1,few,NA,TGTGCCAGCACCCTGGGTCGGGACAACTTTGGGTCCTACAATGAGCAGTTCTTC,CASTLGRDNFGSYNEQFF
TRBV10-1,TRBJ2-2,few,TRBD2,TGCGCCAGCAGTCCGAGCGGGGGAAACACCGGGGAGCTGTTTTTT,CASSPSGGNTGELFF
TRBV20-1,TRBJ2-3,many,TRBD2,TGCAGTCCTCAGCGGGGGGGCACAGATACGCAGTATTTT,CSPQRGGTDTQYF
TRBV7-3,TRBJ2-3,few,NA,TGTGCCAGCAGCGACGGGACACTCGGCACAGATACGCAGTATTTT,CASSDGTLGTDTQYF
TRBV27,TRBJ1-2,many,TRBD1,TGTGCCAGCAGTTCCTCCGGGACAGGGACATATGGCTACACCTTC,CASSSSGTGTYGYTF
TRBV29-1,TRBJ2-7,NA,NA,TGCAGCGTTGAGCGGGGTGGTTCCTACGAGCAGTACTTC,CSVERGGSYEQYF
TRBV6-5,TRBJ2-5,NA,TRBD2,TGTGCCAGCAGTTATACTAGCGGGGGGGTCCAAGAGACCCAGTACTTC,CASSYTSGGVQETQYF
TRBV18,TRBJ1-5,few,TRBD1,TGTGCCAGCTCACCAGACAGGGCGATGGGTCAGCCCCAGCATTTT,CASSPDRAMGQPQHF
TRBV9,TRBJ1-1,many,NA,TGTGCCAGCAGCGTAGGGGCAGGGGAAACTGAAGCTTTCTTT,CASSVGAGETEAFF
TRBV18,TRBJ2-3,many,NA,TGTGCCAGCTCACCAGGGCTATCGGGTCCGGATACGCAGTATTTT,CASSPGLSGPDTQYF
TRBV30,TRBJ2-1,many,TRBD2,TGTGCCTGGAGTCCAGCTAGCGGGGGGCTTCGGTTCTACAATGAGCAGTTCTTC,CAWSPASGGLRFYNEQFF
TRBV6-1,TRBJ2-7,many,NA,TGTGCCAGCAGGCTCGACAGGACTAGCTCCTACGAGCAGTACTTC,CASRLDRTSSYEQYF
TRBV3-1,TRBJ2-7,many,NA,TGTGCCAGCCCCGGCAGGGGAGAGCAGTACTTC,CASPGRGEQYF
TRBV29-1,TRBJ1-1,many,NA,TGCAGCGTTGATAAAGGGTGGGAGGGCACTGAAGCTTTCTTT,CSVDKGWEGTEAFF
TRBV11-2,TRBJ2-5,few,NA,TGTGCCAGCAGCTCAATCCCCGGGACGGAGGCCGTAGAGACCCAGTACTTC,CASSSIPGTEAVETQYF
TRBV20-1,TRBJ2-5,few,NA,TGCAGTGCTAGTAGTTTCGAGACCCAGTACTTC,CSASSFETQYF
TRBV6-1,TRBJ1-1,many,NA,TGTGCCAGCAGTGAAGCTTGGGGGCACACTGAAGCTTTCTTT,CASSEAWGHTEAFF
TRBV5-4,TRBJ2-7,NA,TRBD2,TGTGCCAGCAGCCGAGGGACTAGCGGGGCCCGAGAGCAGTACTTC,CASSRGTSGAREQYF
TRBV27,TRBJ2-5,NA,TRBD2,TGTGCCAGCAGGTTAGCGGGAACAGAGACCCAGTACTTC,CASRLAGTETQYF
TRBV12-3/TRBV12-4,TRBJ2-7,many,TRBD2,TGTGCCAGCAGAGCCGGGACTAGCGGGGTAGGGGAGCAGTACTTC,CASRAGTSGVGEQYF
TRBV7-9,TRBJ2-7,many,NA,TGTGCCAGCGCCGGGGCCTACGAGCAGTACTTC,CASAGAYEQYF
TRBV24-1,TRBJ2-1,many,TRBD2,TGTGCCACCAGTGACCCCGGGACTAGCGGGAGCTATGAGCAGTTCTTC,CATSDPGTSGSYEQFF
TRBV28,TRBJ2-7,once,TRBD1,TGTGCCAGCAGTTTTAACGCAGGGGGCGGATACGAGCAGTACTTC,CASSFNAGGGYEQYF
TRBV6-1,TRBJ2-7,many,TRBD1,TGTGCCAGCAGTAACTCCGGGACAGCTTCCTACGAGCAGTACTTC,CASSNSGTASYEQYF
TRBV6-2/TRBV6-3,TRBJ2-1,NA,TRBD2,TGTGCCAGCAGTCCCCACACTAGCGTTCCCAATGAGCAGTTCTTC,CASSPHTSVPNEQFF
TRBV5-1,TRBJ2-1,many,TRBD2,TGCGCCAGCAGCTCCGGACTAGCGGGGGGGAACGTTGGGGAGCAGTTCTTC,CASSSGLAGGNVGEQFF
TRBV6-5,TRBJ2-2,few,TRBD2,TGTGCCAGCAGTTACGTCGGGCTAGCGGGTGTCACCGGGGAGCTGTTTTTT,CASSYVGLAGVTGELFF
TRBV18,TRBJ1-1,many,TRBD1,TGTGCCAGCTCACCTTGGACAGGGATGAACACTGAAGCTTTCTTT,CASSPWTGMNTEAFF
TRBV11-2,TRBJ2-7,many,NA,TGTGCCAGCAGGCCCGGACTGGCAGGGTTGAGCGAGCAGTACTTC,CASRPGLAGLSEQYF